The rows below give T cell receptor beta chains drawn from one sample of a study of blood T cell repertoires in COVID-19. Profiling relied on immunoSEQ multiplex PCR, and the TCRdb table lists in-frame clones only, not all of them. The sample yields 170,000 or so clones, approximately 80% seen once. The sample comprised peripheral blood. The receptors come from a woman aged 60-70 years with acute or convalescent COVID-19. CDR3s include the opening cysteine and the closing phenylalanine or tryptophan. The D gene is left open where the match is weak. Size is omitted from some rows. Given values are once, few, many or a class for expanded clones.

size | J | V | D | DNA | CDR3
. | TRBJ1-6 | TRBV7-8 | TRBD1 | TGTGCCAGCAGCTCAAGGACAGGGTATAATTCACCCCTCCACTTT | CASSSRTGYNSPLHF
. | TRBJ1-2 | TRBV15 | TRBD1 | TGTGCCACCAGCAGGGACAGGGGGTTGGGGAACTATGGCTACACCTTC | CATSRDRGLGNYGYTF
. | TRBJ1-1 | TRBV27 | . | TGTGCCAGCAGTTTATATACCCGGACTGAAGCTTTCTTT | CASSLYTRTEAFF
. | TRBJ2-5 | TRBV9 | . | TGTGCCAGCAGCGTTACCGGCAGGGAAGGGCAGACCCAGTACTTC | CASSVTGREGQTQYF
. | TRBJ1-1 | TRBV30 | TRBD1 | TGTGCCTGGAGTCAGGGGGATCATGAAGCTTTCTTT | CAWSQGDHEAFF
. | TRBJ2-7 | TRBV5-1 | TRBD2 | TGCGCCAGCAGCTTGGCCCCGACTAGCGGGGGGGCAGGTTACGAGCAGTACTTC | CASSLAPTSGGAGYEQYF
. | TRBJ1-2 | TRBV5-1 | . | TGCGCCAGCAGCCGGGGACAACCTGCTAACTATGGCTACACCTTC | CASSRGQPANYGYTF
. | TRBJ1-3 | TRBV19 | . | TGTGCCAGTACTCCCCCGCACGGTGCAAGATCCTCTGGAAACACCATATATTTT | CASTPPHGARSSGNTIYF
few | TRBJ2-7 | TRBV4-3 | . | TGCGCCAGCAGCCAAGGTTATGGGCTAGCCTATTCCGGAGAGCAGTACTTC | CASSQGYGLAYSGEQYF
. | TRBJ2-3 | TRBV2 | TRBD2 | TGTGCCAGCAGCGCTTTCCCGGGACTAGCGGGGGAGGGGGCCACAGATACGCAGTATTTT | CASSAFPGLAGEGATDTQYF
. | TRBJ1-2 | TRBV6-5 | . | TGTGCCAGCAGGTTGACAGTACCCTATGGCTACACCTTC | CASRLTVPYGYTF
. | TRBJ2-3 | TRBV12-2 | . | TGTGCAAGTCGCTCTGGACTGACGATTAACACAGATACGCAGTATTTT | CASRSGLTINTDTQYF
. | TRBJ2-7 | TRBV5-6 | TRBD1 | TGTGCCAGCAGCTCACTTTACAGGGGGCATGAGGAGCAGTACTTC | CASSSLYRGHEEQYF
. | TRBJ2-7 | TRBV7-8 | . | TGTGCCAGCTCGCCAGCCTACGAGCAGTACTTC | CASSPAYEQYF
once | TRBJ2-5 | TRBV28 | TRBD2 | TGTGCCAGCAGCCTCTTAGGGAGACGGGGGGGCAAAGAGACCCAGTACTTC | CASSLLGRRGGKETQYF
. | TRBJ1-6 | TRBV5-8 | . | TGTGCCAGCAGCTTGACCCCGGGCTCCTATAATTCACCCCTCCACTTT | CASSLTPGSYNSPLHF
. | TRBJ1-2 | TRBV28 | TRBD1 | TGTGCCAGCAGTTGGGGGACAGTCTATGGCTACACCTTC | CASSWGTVYGYTF
. | TRBJ1-1 | TRBV9 | . | TGTGCCAGCAGCGTCCTGAGAGGTGGAAACACTGAAGCTTTCTTT | CASSVLRGGNTEAFF
. | TRBJ1-1 | TRBV19 | TRBD1 | TGTGCCAGTAGTCCAGGGACAGGGCGGACTGAAGCTTTCTTT | CASSPGTGRTEAFF
. | TRBJ1-2 | TRBV5-4 | . | TGTGCCAGCAGCTTGGGCAGGGAGGGTTCTAACTATGGCTACACCTTC | CASSLGREGSNYGYTF
. | TRBJ2-5 | TRBV5-5 | TRBD2 | TGTGCCAGCAGCTCGGGGGGGAACAGGGAAGAGACCCAGTACTTC | CASSSGGNREETQYF
. | TRBJ1-6 | TRBV4-2 | . | TGTGCCAGCAGCTCCCCAGCAGGCAGCCTTAATTCACCCCTCCACTTT | CASSSPAGSLNSPLHF
. | TRBJ2-1 | TRBV9 | . | TGTGCCAGCAGCGTGGCCAGCGGCGGACTACTCAATGAGCAGTTCTTC | CASSVASGGLLNEQFF
. | TRBJ1-2 | TRBV15 | TRBD1 | TGTGCCACCAGCAGAGGGGGACAGGGGCGTTTTGGCTACACCTTC | CATSRGGQGRFGYTF
. | TRBJ2-5 | TRBV5-4 | . | TGTGCCAGCAGCTTGGGTAGAGGAGGGGGCGTCAAGCAAGAGACCCAGTACTTC | CASSLGRGGGVKQETQYF
few | TRBJ1-6 | TRBV15 | TRBD1 | TGTGCCACCAGCAGAGATCAGGGGGCTGATTCACCCCTCCACTTT | CATSRDQGADSPLHF
. | TRBJ1-2 | TRBV12-3/TRBV12-4 | TRBD1 | TGTGCCAGCAGTACGGGACAGAACTATGGCTACACCTTC | CASSTGQNYGYTF
. | TRBJ1-2 | TRBV4-1 | . | TGCGCCAGCAGCCAACTAGACGGGTCAGGGCCCTCGGGCTATGGCTACACCTTC | CASSQLDGSGPSGYGYTF
few | TRBJ2-2 | TRBV29-1 | . | TGCAGCGCCTTGAAGAAGGGGGTTAACACCGGGGAGCTGTTTTTT | CSALKKGVNTGELFF
. | TRBJ2-5 | TRBV5-1 | TRBD2 | TGCGCCAGCAGCTGGGGGGGAGGCTGGACCGACCTCCAAGAGACCCAGTACTTC | CASSWGGGWTDLQETQYF
. | TRBJ2-1 | TRBV29-1 | . | TGCAGCGTTGAAGGAGGTGGTGCCTACAATGAGCAGTTCTTC | CSVEGGGAYNEQFF
. | TRBJ2-1 | TRBV5-1 | . | TGCGCCAGCAGCTCGCACGGTGTGGGCAGGGGCGGCGATGAGCAGTTCTTC | CASSSHGVGRGGDEQFF
. | TRBJ1-2 | TRBV2 | . | TGTGCCAGCGATAGAGCCGCCGGGGTTAACTATGGCTACACCTTC | CASDRAAGVNYGYTF
. | TRBJ1-1 | TRBV18 | TRBD1 | TGTGCCAGCTCACCCGGACAGGGAAACACTGAAGCTTTCTTT | CASSPGQGNTEAFF
few | TRBJ1-5 | TRBV10-3 | TRBD1 | TGTGCCATCAGTACCGGGACAGGGGATCAGCCCCAGCATTTT | CAISTGTGDQPQHF
. | TRBJ2-4 | TRBV12-3/TRBV12-4 | . | TGTGCCAGCAGTGCCTCAAGGGGAAACATTCAGTACTTC | CASSASRGNIQYF
. | TRBJ1-6 | TRBV5-1 | TRBD1 | TGCGCCAGCAGCCTATCGGGACAGCAGAGCTCCTATAATTCACCCCTCCACTTT | CASSLSGQQSSYNSPLHF
. | TRBJ2-3 | TRBV13 | TRBD2 | TGTGCCAGCAGCTTAGGCGCGGGGGGGCCATTTGATACGCAGTATTTT | CASSLGAGGPFDTQYF
. | TRBJ2-7 | TRBV6-5 | . | TGTGCCAGCAGTTCGGTTACCTACGAGCAGTACTTC | CASSSVTYEQYF
. | TRBJ2-3 | TRBV2 | TRBD2 | TGTGCCAGCAGAACACTAGCGGGGGGCACAGATACGCAGTATTTT | CASRTLAGGTDTQYF
. | TRBJ2-2 | TRBV7-2 | . | TGTGCCAGCACTTACACCGGGGAGCTGTTTTTT | CASTYTGELFF
. | TRBJ2-7 | TRBV29-1 | . | TGCAGCGTTGAAGAAGGGGACGAGCAGTACTTC | CSVEEGDEQYF
. | TRBJ2-7 | TRBV4-2 | TRBD2 | TGTGCCAGCAGCCTAGGACTAGTTGACGAGCAGTACTTC | CASSLGLVDEQYF
. | TRBJ1-4 | TRBV30 | . | TGTGCCTGGAGTGTACGAGCGGGGATTAATGAAAAACTGTTTTTT | CAWSVRAGINEKLFF
. | TRBJ1-3 | TRBV5-4 | . | TGTGCCAGCAGCTCTCAGGGAAATGGAAACACCATATATTTT | CASSSQGNGNTIYF
once | TRBJ2-1 | TRBV7-2 | TRBD2 | TGTGCCAGCAGTCAGGGACTAGCGGATTACAATGAGCAGTTCTTC | CASSQGLADYNEQFF
. | TRBJ2-7 | TRBV5-4 | TRBD1 | TGTGCCAGCAGCTATGGGGACAGGCCCTTTGGCGAGCAGTACTTC | CASSYGDRPFGEQYF
. | TRBJ2-7 | TRBV18 | . | TGTGCCAGCTCACCATTCAGTGCGACTAGTCCCTACGAGCAGTACTTC | CASSPFSATSPYEQYF
. | TRBJ2-2 | TRBV7-3 | . | TGTGCCAGCAGCTTGCGAATCGGGGAGCTGTTTTTT | CASSLRIGELFF
. | TRBJ2-3 | TRBV20-1 | TRBD1 | TGCAGTGCTAGTCTTACGAGAGACAGGGAGCGCTATTTT | CSASLTRDRERYF
. | TRBJ1-5 | TRBV5-6 | . | TGTGCCAGCACCCTCTTTAGGGGCGCGGGGCAGCCCCAGCATTTT | CASTLFRGAGQPQHF